The rows below give T cell receptor beta chains drawn from one sample of a study of blood T cells in healthy people across ages. TCRdb reanalysed the 5' RACE reads using MiXCR and keeps one entry per CDR3 protein. In the table there are roughly 1,800,000 distinct CDR3 sequences, 40% to 55% of which are singletons. The specimen sequenced was blood. The source of these receptors is a woman in her forties in good health. Both conserved end residues are part of each CDR3. A D gene is named only where the DNA matches it firmly. Rows may omit the clone size; those that give it use once, few, many or a size class.

CDR3 DNA,CDR3 protein,V gene,J gene,clone size,D gene
TGCAGTGCTAGACTAGCGGGGGTGCCCTACAATGAGCAGTTCTTC,CSARLAGVPYNEQFF,TRBV20-1,TRBJ2-1,few,TRBD2
TGTGCCAGCAGTCACGGGACTAGCGGGGGGCATGAGCAGTACTTC,CASSHGTSGGHEQYF,TRBV6-6,TRBJ2-5,once,TRBD2
TGTGCCAGCAGCTTCCACGGACTAGCGGGGGGTAAAGAGACCCAGTACTTC,CASSFHGLAGGKETQYF,TRBV7-2,TRBJ2-5,NA,TRBD2
TGTGCCAGCAATCCCGCAAGCGGGGGGGCAGGGACCCAGTACTTC,CASNPASGGAGTQYF,TRBV28,TRBJ2-5,few,TRBD2
TGTGCCAGCAGCCTCCCGATGGGGTTTGGTGAAAAACTGTTTTTT,CASSLPMGFGEKLFF,TRBV5-6,TRBJ1-4,NA,NA
TGTGCCAGCGGTCAGGGTAGAGATCAGCCCCAGCATTTT,CASGQGRDQPQHF,TRBV6-2/TRBV6-3,TRBJ1-5,NA,NA
TGTGCCAGCAGCTTAACTCAGTTCCCTTCGGTCTACAATGAGCAGTTCTTC,CASSLTQFPSVYNEQFF,TRBV7-8,TRBJ2-1,NA,NA
TGTGCCAGCAGTTTAGGAGGGATCCACACAGATACGCAGTATTTT,CASSLGGIHTDTQYF,TRBV27,TRBJ2-3,NA,NA
TGTGTCAGCAGTCCTCCGGGACTGGGGCGCAATGAGCAGTTCTTC,CVSSPPGLGRNEQFF,TRBV28,TRBJ2-1,NA,NA
TGTGCCAGCTCTAGCGGGGGGGACTACAATGAGCAGTTCTTC,CASSSGGDYNEQFF,TRBV7-3,TRBJ2-1,NA,TRBD2
TGTGCCAGCAGCTTGAGGGCTCAAAACACAGATACGCAGTATTTT,CASSLRAQNTDTQYF,TRBV7-3,TRBJ2-3,NA,NA
TGTGCCAGCAGTGACCCGGGACTAGTTCGAGAGACCCAGTACTTC,CASSDPGLVRETQYF,TRBV7-9,TRBJ2-5,NA,TRBD2
TGCAGTGCTAGGGGACAGGGAAAAGGGTTCTTC,CSARGQGKGFF,TRBV20-1,TRBJ2-1,NA,TRBD1
TGTGCCAGCAGTTTAGGGCACCCCTCCGAGCAGTACTTC,CASSLGHPSEQYF,TRBV12-3/TRBV12-4,TRBJ2-7,few,NA
TGCAGTTACTTTCTAGGAGACACAGATACGCAGTATTTT,CSYFLGDTDTQYF,TRBV20-1,TRBJ2-3,NA,NA
TGTGCCAGCAGCTTACCCTTGAGGCTTCAAGAGACCCAGTACTTC,CASSLPLRLQETQYF,TRBV7-9,TRBJ2-5,NA,NA
TGTGCCAGCAGCTTAGCGACAGGGGGTTCCCCCTACGAGCAGTACTTC,CASSLATGGSPYEQYF,TRBV7-6,TRBJ2-7,NA,TRBD1
TGTGCCAGCAGCACCGGACAGTGGAGCACCGGGGAGCTGTTTTTT,CASSTGQWSTGELFF,TRBV7-2,TRBJ2-2,NA,NA
TGTGCCAGCAGCTTGGGGGTCACCTCAATGAACACTGAAGCTTTCTTT,CASSLGVTSMNTEAFF,TRBV7-9,TRBJ1-1,few,NA
TGTGCCAGCAGCCTGACTAATTTAGAGACCCAGTACTTC,CASSLTNLETQYF,TRBV7-2,TRBJ2-5,NA,NA
TGTGCCAGCAGTGAACGGGGAACTAACTATGGCTACACCTTC,CASSERGTNYGYTF,TRBV6-1,TRBJ1-2,NA,NA
TGTGCCAGCAGCTTACCGGGGGCCTGGAATGAAAAACTGTTTTTT,CASSLPGAWNEKLFF,TRBV7-9,TRBJ1-4,NA,NA
TGTGCCAGCAGCTTATCTACAGGGAAGGTTAAGGACATTCAGTACTTC,CASSLSTGKVKDIQYF,TRBV7-2,TRBJ2-4,few,NA
TGTGCCAGCAGCTCGACGGGACAGGGAACGGACTATGGCTACACCTTC,CASSSTGQGTDYGYTF,TRBV7-9,TRBJ1-2,NA,TRBD1
TGCAGTGCTAGAGAGGCTGGGTCTAGCGGGGGGAACCAAGAGACCCAGTACTTC,CSAREAGSSGGNQETQYF,TRBV20-1,TRBJ2-5,few,TRBD2
TGCAGTGCTAGGCAACAGGGTGGGAGGGACATTCAGTACTTC,CSARQQGGRDIQYF,TRBV20-1,TRBJ2-4,NA,NA
TGTGCCAGCACCTCTTACGCGGACAGGCTTAACTATGGCTACACCTTC,CASTSYADRLNYGYTF,TRBV27,TRBJ1-2,NA,TRBD1
TGTGCCAGCACCTTGGGACAGCGCACAGATACGCAGTATTTT,CASTLGQRTDTQYF,TRBV12-3/TRBV12-4,TRBJ2-3,few,TRBD1
TGCAGTGCTGGCGGGACTCAGTCTTCCTACGAGCAGTACTTC,CSAGGTQSSYEQYF,TRBV20-1,TRBJ2-7,few,NA
TGTGCCAGCAGTTACCAGGACAGGGTCCGTGGCTACACCTTC,CASSYQDRVRGYTF,TRBV6-6,TRBJ1-2,NA,TRBD1
TGTGCCAGCAGTGGACAGCTGCTTTACGAGCAGTACTTC,CASSGQLLYEQYF,TRBV12-3/TRBV12-4,TRBJ2-7,few,NA
TGTGCCAGCAGCTTGGTTCCGGGACAGAAAGAGACCCAGTACTTC,CASSLVPGQKETQYF,TRBV7-9,TRBJ2-5,NA,TRBD1
TGCAGTGCTCTAGGACTAGCGGGGGGGCCTTTAGAGACCCAGTACTTC,CSALGLAGGPLETQYF,TRBV20-1,TRBJ2-5,NA,TRBD2
TGTGCCAGCAGTTCGGGACCGACACCTTATGTTTTCACCTTC,CASSSGPTPYVFTF,TRBV28,TRBJ1-2,NA,NA
TGTGCCAGCAGCTTAGAGCGGGGAGAGAGCACTGAAGCTTTCTTT,CASSLERGESTEAFF,TRBV7-9,TRBJ1-1,NA,NA
TGTGCCAGCTCAATGACAGGGATAGGCTCTGGGGCCAACGTCCTGACTTTC,CASSMTGIGSGANVLTF,TRBV5-6,TRBJ2-6,NA,TRBD1
TGTGCCAGCAGCCAAGCGGGATCCCTCAGAGCGGGGGGGATGAATGAGCAGTTCTTC,CASSQAGSLRAGGMNEQFF,TRBV4-2,TRBJ2-1,few,TRBD2
TGTGCTAGCAGCCAAGATCTAGGCCACAATGAGCAGTTCTTC,CASSQDLGHNEQFF,TRBV3-1,TRBJ2-1,NA,NA
TGTGCCAGCAGGCCAATCCCCAGGCAGGGGACCTACGAGCAGTACTTC,CASRPIPRQGTYEQYF,TRBV7-9,TRBJ2-7,NA,NA
TGCGCCAGCAGCCAAGATTGGCCTGCATTATTGGACGAGCAGTACTTC,CASSQDWPALLDEQYF,TRBV4-1,TRBJ2-7,few,NA
TGCGCCAGAACGGGGACAGGGCGGGAGACCCAGTACTTC,CARTGTGRETQYF,TRBV10-1,TRBJ2-5,NA,TRBD1
TGTGCCAGCAGACCGGACAGTAACACTGAAGCTTTCTTT,CASRPDSNTEAFF,TRBV7-3,TRBJ1-1,NA,NA
TGTGCCAGCACCTCCGAGATGGATGAGCAGTTCTTC,CASTSEMDEQFF,TRBV6-5,TRBJ2-1,NA,NA
TGTGCCAGCAGCTCCCTGCTCTCTGGGGCCAACGTCCTGACTTTC,CASSSLLSGANVLTF,TRBV7-3,TRBJ2-6,few,NA
TGTGCCAGCAGCGTAGACACTGTCTATGGCTACACCTTC,CASSVDTVYGYTF,TRBV9,TRBJ1-2,NA,NA
TGTGCCAGCACTCTGACTCGGACAGGCCGCTACGAGCAGTACTTC,CASTLTRTGRYEQYF,TRBV6-2/TRBV6-3,TRBJ2-7,NA,TRBD1
TGTGCCACCAGCACAGAGGACAGGGTAGGGCAGCCCCAGCATTTT,CATSTEDRVGQPQHF,TRBV15,TRBJ1-5,NA,TRBD1
TGCAGTGTTGGACAGGGGGTAAGCAATCAGCCCCAGCATTTT,CSVGQGVSNQPQHF,TRBV20-1,TRBJ1-5,NA,TRBD1
TGTGCCAGCAGCTTGAACAGGGTGGCTAATGAAAAACTGTTTTTT,CASSLNRVANEKLFF,TRBV7-2,TRBJ1-4,NA,NA
TGTGCCAGCAGCCAAGACTCCGACAGGGGTCGGCATCAGCCCCAGCATTTT,CASSQDSDRGRHQPQHF,TRBV14,TRBJ1-5,once,TRBD1
TGTGCCAGCAGCCAAGTGGAGGACGAGCAGTACTTC,CASSQVEDEQYF,TRBV3-1,TRBJ2-7,once,NA
TGTGCCAGCAGGCTAACAGGGGGTCAGCCCCAGCATTTT,CASRLTGGQPQHF,TRBV6-1,TRBJ1-5,few,TRBD1
TGTGCCACCAGTGACTGGGGGGCCCCCTACGAGCAGTACTTC,CATSDWGAPYEQYF,TRBV24-1,TRBJ2-7,NA,NA
TGCAGTGCCGAGGGACAGGGAAATCAGCCCCAGCATTTT,CSAEGQGNQPQHF,TRBV20-1,TRBJ1-5,NA,TRBD1
TGTGTTACCAGACGGGGAAGGGAGACCCAGTACTTC,CVTRRGRETQYF,TRBV6-5,TRBJ2-5,NA,NA
TGTGCCACCAGTGATTGCCCACACAGGGGGCACGAGCAGTACTTC,CATSDCPHRGHEQYF,TRBV24-1,TRBJ2-7,once,TRBD1
TGTGCTAGTGGTTTGGGGGGACCTAGCGGAGGCTACACCTTC,CASGLGGPSGGYTF,TRBV12-5,TRBJ1-2,once,NA